This record concerns one TCR beta chain sequence. Its antigen is unidentified. The authors produced TCR alpha and TCR beta cDNA libraries with sample barcodes and UMIs by 5'RACE using constant-segment primers. TCRdb recomputed calls from the 5' RACE reads with MiXCR, one row per CDR3 protein. The sample shows hundreds of thousands of distinct CDR3 sequences, around 27% of them seen only once. The record originates from a study of T-cell memory formation after mild COVID-19. Study as a whole: The two donors had largely donor-specific TCR clusters. Study-wide results and limits: Second-wave clones that peaked on day 37 lacked confirmed SARS-CoV-2 specificity.

The sequenced material came from PBMCs or a T cell subset sorted from them (not recorded which). This clonotype was obtained from an adult woman who had mild COVID-19 (a few samples of this study predate the infection). Cell type and time point are not known.

Here the CDR3 DNA reads TGTGCCAGCAGCTTATCGAGGGGGACGAGGGAAAAACTGTTTTTT. It encodes CASSLSRGTREKLFF. V usage is TRBV7-9 and J usage is TRBJ1-4; D might be TRBD1 (6 bases). Germline V gives CDR1 SEHNR, CDR2 FQNEAQ (reference sequence). This CDR3 has 15 amino acids. With 2 bases removed from V and 8 bases from J, the gap between germline ends came to 15 bases.